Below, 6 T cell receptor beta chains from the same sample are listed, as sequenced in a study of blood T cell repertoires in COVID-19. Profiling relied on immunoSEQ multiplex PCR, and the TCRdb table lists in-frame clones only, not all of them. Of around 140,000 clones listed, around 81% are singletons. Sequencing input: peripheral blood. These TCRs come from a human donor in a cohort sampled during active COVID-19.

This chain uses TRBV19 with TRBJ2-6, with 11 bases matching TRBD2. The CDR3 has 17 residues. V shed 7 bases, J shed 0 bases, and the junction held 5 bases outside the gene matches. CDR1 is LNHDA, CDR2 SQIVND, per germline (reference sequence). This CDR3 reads CASNPGLAVSGANVLTF. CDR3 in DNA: TGTGCCAGTAATCCGGGACTAGCGGTCTCTGGGGCCAACGTCCTGACTTTC.

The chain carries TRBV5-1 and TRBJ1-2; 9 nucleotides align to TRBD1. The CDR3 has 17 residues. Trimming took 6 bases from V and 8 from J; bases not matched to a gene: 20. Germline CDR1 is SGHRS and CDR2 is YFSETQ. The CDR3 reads CASTLTVPGQGSEGYTF. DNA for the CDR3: TGCGCCAGCACCTTAACGGTACCGGGACAGGGATCGGAGGGCTACACCTTC.

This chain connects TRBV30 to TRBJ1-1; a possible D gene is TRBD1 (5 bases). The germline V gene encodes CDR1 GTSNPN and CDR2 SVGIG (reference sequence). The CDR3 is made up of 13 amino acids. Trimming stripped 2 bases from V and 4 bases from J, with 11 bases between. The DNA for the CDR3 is TGTGCCTGGAGTAGGGGCACTGCCACTGAAGCTTTCTTT. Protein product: CAWSRGTATEAFF.

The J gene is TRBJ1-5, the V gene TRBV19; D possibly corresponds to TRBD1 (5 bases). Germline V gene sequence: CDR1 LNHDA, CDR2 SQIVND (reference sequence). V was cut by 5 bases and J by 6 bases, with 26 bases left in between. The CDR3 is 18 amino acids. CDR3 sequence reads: CASSYRGGRGAMGQPQHF. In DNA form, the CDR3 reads TGTGCCAGTAGTTACCGGGGGGGGAGAGGGGCAATGGGTCAGCCCCAGCATTTT.

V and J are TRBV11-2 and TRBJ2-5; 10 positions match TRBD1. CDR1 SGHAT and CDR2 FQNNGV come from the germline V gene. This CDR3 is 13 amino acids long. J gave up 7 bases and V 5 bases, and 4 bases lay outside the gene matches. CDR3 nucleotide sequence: TGTGCCAGCAGCCCGACAGGGGGCCGGACCCAGTACTTC. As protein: CASSPTGGRTQYF.

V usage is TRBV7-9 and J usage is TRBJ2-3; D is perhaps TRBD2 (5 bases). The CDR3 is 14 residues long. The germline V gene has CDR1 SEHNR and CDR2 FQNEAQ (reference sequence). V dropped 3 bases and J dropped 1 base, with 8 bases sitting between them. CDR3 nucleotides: TGTGCCAGCAGCTTCTCCGGGGGCACAGATACGCAGTATTTT. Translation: CASSFSGGTDTQYF.